These 11 T cell receptor beta chains came from one sample sequenced in a study of Ad26.COV2.S vaccination and SARS-CoV-2 variants. Treatment here: roughly 20 received Ad26.COV2.S at low or high dose, single or two shots; about 5 received placebo; per-sample allocation not given. Sampling occurred on day 63 after the first vaccine or placebo injection. Here immunoSEQ multiplex PCR was the method, and the copy in TCRdb shows in-frame clones only, minus some. The repertoire holds 300,000 to 450,000 clones, around 83% seen once, with less than 4% in the top ten. The sequenced sample was peripheral blood, obtained in a trial of Ad26.COV2.S vaccine versus placebo. The source of these receptors is a person between 18 and 60 years old who received the Ad26.COV2.S COVID-19 vaccine or a placebo.

This chain links TRBV28 with TRBJ2-4; unclear D gene. Trimming removed 7 bases from V and 1 base from J, with 20 bases in between. CDR3 size: 17 residues. Germline assignment: CDR1 MDHEN and CDR2 SYDVKM. CDR3 in DNA: TGTGCCAGCAACGTGGGTGTTTCAGTTGGTGCCAAAAACATTCAGTACTTC. Encoded protein: CASNVGVSVGAKNIQYF.

This chain connects TRBV5-1 to TRBJ2-1, with a weak D call TRBD1 (5 bases). This CDR3 has 15 residues. From germline, CDR1 is SGHRS and CDR2 YFSETQ. Trimming stripped 0 bases from V and 5 bases from J, with 12 bases between. CDR3 nucleotide sequence: TGCGCCAGCAGCTTGGTACCAGGGCTCCACAATGAGCAGTTCTTC. Protein: CASSLVPGLHNEQFF.

This chain joins TRBV5-4 and TRBJ2-2, with TRBD2 matching over 9 bases. Germline CDR1 is SGHNT and CDR2 is YYREEE (reference sequence). V dropped 10 bases and J dropped 4; count of bases not matched to a gene: 8. This CDR3 is built from 14 residues. As DNA, the CDR3 is TGTGCCGGTGAGAGGCGGGAGGGCACCGGGGAGCTGTTTTTT. It yields the protein CAGERREGTGELFF. The full variable domain, completed using reference TRBV5-4 and TRBJ2-2, is ETGVTQSPTHLIKTRGQQVTLRCSSQSGHNTVSWYQQALGQGPQFIFQYYREEENGRGNFPPRFSGLQFPNYSSELNVNALELDDSALYLCAGERREGTGELFFGEGSRLTVL.

V usage is TRBV24-1 and J usage is TRBJ1-5, with D possibly being TRBD1 (6 bases). The CDR3 sequence is 13 residues long. Trimming shortened V by 6 bases and J by 5 bases, and 10 bases separated the two germline ends. CDR1 and CDR2 from the germline V gene are KGHDR and SFDVKD. CDR3 residues: CATSSSGDQPQHF. The CDR3 DNA follows: TGTGCCACCAGTTCTTCAGGGGATCAGCCCCAGCATTTT.

The chain's CDR3 is CASTTGVEFF. The DNA of the CDR3 is TGCGCCAGCACGACAGGGGTCGAGTTCTTC. The rearrangement links TRBV23-1 to TRBJ2-1; 8 nucleotides line up with TRBD1. TRBV23-1 is marked as an open reading frame, function uncertain. CDR3 length equals 10 residues. V was clipped by 7 bases and J by 14 bases; unmatched bases: 4.

This rearrangement joins TRBV7-9 to TRBJ1-4; D uncertain. Germline values: CDR1 SEHNR, CDR2 FQNEAQ (reference sequence). The CDR3 is 15 amino acids. V was cut by 5 bases and J by 0 bases, with 10 bases left in between. In DNA, the CDR3 is TGTGCCAGCAGCCGGCGTTGGGCAACTAATGAAAAACTGTTTTTT. It specifies CASSRRWATNEKLFF.

This chain connects TRBV7-2 to TRBJ1-1; D unresolved. The germline V gene encodes CDR1 SGHTA and CDR2 FQGNSA. The ends were cut back, 1 base at V and 1 base at J, with 10 bases in the middle. The CDR3 has 15 residues. CDR3 residues: CASSLEGSANTEAFF. In DNA, the CDR3 is TGTGCCAGCAGCTTAGAGGGATCGGCGAACACTGAAGCTTTCTTT. Full variable domain (rest looked up from reference TRBV7-2 and TRBJ1-1): GAGVSQSPSNKVTEKGKDVELRCDPISGHTALYWYRQSLGQGLEFLIYFQGNSAPDKSGLPSDRFSAERTGGSVSTLTIQRTQQEDSAVYLCASSLEGSANTEAFFGQGTRLTVV.

The chain recombines TRBV11-2 with TRBJ1-1; possibly TRBD1 for D (6 bases). Germline loops: CDR1 SGHAT, CDR2 FQNNGV. V was clipped by 3 bases and J by 4 bases, with 12 bases between them. The CDR3 runs to 14 residues. CDR3 amino acids: CASSFYRVGTEAFF. The CDR3 region has the DNA TGTGCCAGCAGCTTTTACAGGGTTGGCACTGAAGCTTTCTTT. The full variable domain, with the rest looked up from reference TRBV11-2 and TRBJ1-1, is EAGVAQSPRYKIIEKRQSVAFWCNPISGHATLYWYQQILGQGPKLLIQFQNNGVVDDSQLPKDRFSAERLKGVDSTLKIQPAKLEDSAVYLCASSFYRVGTEAFFGQGTRLTVV.

The CDR3 nucleotides read TGTGCCAGCAGCCGAGCGGGAGTGAAAGCAGATACGCAGTATTTT. Translation gives CASSRAGVKADTQYF. The gene calls are TRBV27 and TRBJ2-3, with TRBD2 matching over 8 bases. V lost 6 bases and J lost 4; bases outside the gene matches: 9. The germline gives CDR1 MNHEY, CDR2 SMNVEV (reference sequence). The CDR3 totals 15 residues.

V and J are TRBV19 and TRBJ2-5; TRBD1 matches at 10 bases. The germline V gene encodes CDR1 LNHDA and CDR2 SQIVND (reference sequence). The junction had 9 bases not matched to a gene; V was cut back by 10 bases and J by 1 base. CDR3 length equals 15 residues. CDR3 sequence reads: CATRDRGRIQETQYF. In DNA form, the CDR3 reads TGTGCCACCCGGGACAGGGGACGGATCCAAGAGACCCAGTACTTC. The variable domain in full, completed from reference TRBV19 and TRBJ2-5, reads DGGITQSPKYLFRKEGQNVTLSCEQNLNHDAMYWYRQDPGQGLRLIYYSQIVNDFQKGDIAEGYSVSREKKESFPLTVTSAQKNPTAFYLCATRDRGRIQETQYFGPGTRLLVL.

This chain connects TRBV25-1 to TRBJ1-1; TRBD1 is a possible D gene (5 bases). The V gene's germline CDR1 is MGHDK and CDR2 SYGVNS. The CDR3 runs 13 residues. The V and J ends lost 6 bases and 4 bases respectively, with 12 bases between them. Here the CDR3 DNA reads TGTGCCAGCAGGCTCGCCGGGGGCACTGAAGCTTTCTTT. It is translated as CASRLAGGTEAFF.